Each of the 28 T cell receptor beta chains below was sequenced from the same sample in a study of regulatory T cells in long-lasting Graves disease. CDR3 regions were amplified by Arm-PCR using iRepertoire HTBI primers to build TCR beta libraries. TCRdb called the multiplex PCR reads again in MiXCR, with one record for every CDR3 protein. The table has hundreds of thousands of distinct CDR3 sequences, about a sixth seen once. Specified time point: newly diagnosed GD, antithyroid drugs for less than 3 months. The TCR library used RNA extracted from PBMCs. The same specimen was also included in a second study, on T cells in Graves' hyperthyroidism and ophthalmopathy.

This material consisted of peripheral blood mononuclear cells (PBMCs), taken at new diagnosis, from a patient treated with antithyroid drugs. The receptors were sampled from a woman aged 25 to 45 with Graves disease.

The chain carries TRBV19 and TRBJ2-7; perhaps D is TRBD1 or TRBD2 (6 bases each). Germline-derived CDR1 and CDR2 are LNHDA and SQIVND (reference sequence). This CDR3 is 14 amino acids long. The V and J ends lost 4 bases and 3 bases respectively, with 13 bases between them. The CDR3 coding sequence is TGTGCCAGTAGTAAGGGGGAGGTCGTCTACGAGCAGTACTTC. Translation gives CASSKGEVVYEQYF.

In its sample, this clonotype was seen many times. This chain joins TRBV7-2 and TRBJ2-1; D not certain. Germline values: CDR1 SGHTA, CDR2 FQGNSA. This CDR3 is 15 amino acids long. With 2 bases removed from V and 5 bases from J, the gap between germline ends came to 13 bases. CDR3 residues: CASSLPAGLDNEQFF. For the CDR3, the DNA is TGTGCCAGCAGCTTACCGGCCGGGCTAGACAATGAGCAGTTCTTC.

The CDR3 region has the DNA TGTGCCAGCAGCTCCGCCCGGACTAAGGCCTCCAATGAGCAGTTCTTC. Its translation is CASSSARTKASNEQFF. The V gene is TRBV7-8, the J gene TRBJ2-1; the D gene is possibly TRBD2 (6 bases). Germline V gene lookup returns CDR1 SGHVS and CDR2 FQNEAQ. This CDR3 is built from 16 residues. Trimming cost V 4 bases and J 6 bases, with 19 bases left between them.

The chain has TRBV5-1 and TRBJ2-4; D may be TRBD1 (5 bases). Trimming cost V 1 base and J 6 bases, with 11 bases left between them. This CDR3 region has 14 residues. Germline V CDR1 and CDR2: SGHRS, YFSETQ. The CDR3 sequence: CASSLSQGINIQYF. The DNA of the CDR3 is TGCGCCAGCAGCTTGAGTCAGGGAATAAACATTCAGTACTTC.

This clonotype showed up many times. The chain uses TRBV7-3 and TRBJ2-1, with TRBD1 matching 7 bases. Germline lookup yields CDR1 SGHTA and CDR2 FQGTGA. Trimming at V came to 0 bases and at J to 9 bases, leaving 5 bases not matched to a gene. The CDR3 is 14 residues long. The CDR3, as DNA: TGTGCCAGCAGCTTAACGCGGGCAGGGGGTGAGCAGTTCTTC. Protein: CASSLTRAGGEQFF. Using reference TRBV7-3 and TRBJ2-1 for the parts outside the CDR3, the full variable domain is GAGVSQTPSNKVTEKGKYVELRCDPISGHTALYWYRQSLGQGPEFLIYFQGTGAADDSGLPNDRFFAVRPEGSVSTLKIQRTERGDSAVYLCASSLTRAGGEQFFGPGTRLTVL.

This clonotype was observed a few times. The genes are TRBV7-3 and TRBJ2-1, with D perhaps given as TRBD1 or TRBD2 (5 bases each). Germline V gene data show CDR1 as SGHTA and CDR2 as FQGTGA. Deletions cut 5 bases from V and 5 bases from J, with 13 bases between. The CDR3 is 14 residues long. The CDR3 nucleotides read TGTGCCAGCAGCCCGGGGCTACGGGACAATGAGCAGTTCTTC. This encodes CASSPGLRDNEQFF.

With regard to this clonotype: This may arise from a read error, as a much more abundant clone is one base away. This sequence joins TRBV2 and TRBJ1-5, with D possibly TRBD1 on 6 matching bases. This CDR3 has 16 amino acids. Germline V CDR1 and CDR2: SNHLY, FYNNEI. In DNA, the CDR3 is TGTGCCAGCAGTGAAACAGGGAAGTTCAGCAATCAGCCCCAGCGTTTT. Its protein is CASSETGKFSNQPQRF.

This clonotype ranks as medium-sized (0.01 to 0.1%). This chain joins TRBV7-2 and TRBJ2-5; 8 bases are a match to TRBD2. Unmatched junction bases numbered 6, after V lost 3 bases and J lost 0 bases. Per the germline V gene, CDR1 is SGHTA and CDR2 is FQGNSA. The CDR3 extends over 16 amino acids. Here the CDR3 DNA reads TGTGCCAGCAGCTTCTCGGCGGGAGGTTACCAAGAGACCCAGTACTTC. This codes for CASSFSAGGYQETQYF.

Comment on this clonotype: As the CDR3 is not closed by the conserved phenylalanine or tryptophan, this likely results from a read error. The chain recombines TRBV27 with TRBJ1-2, with D hard to call. The CDR3 runs 14 residues. V lost 0 bases, J lost 6 bases, and 11 bases lay in between. Per the germline V gene, CDR1 is MNHEY and CDR2 is SMNVEV (reference sequence). The DNA of the CDR3 is TGTGCCAGCAGTTTATCCACAGTTTCGGATGGCTACACCTCC. This gives the protein CASSLSTVSDGYTS.

J is TRBJ2-1 and V is TRBV27; 10 bases are a match to TRBD1. Germline CDR1 reads MNHEY; CDR2 reads SMNVEV (reference sequence). The CDR3 consists of 15 residues. Trimming took 8 bases from V and 8 from J; bases not matched to a gene: 12. This CDR3 is CASRVRDRGYDEQFF. CDR3 coding DNA: TGTGCCAGCCGTGTGCGGGACAGGGGATACGATGAGCAGTTCTTC.

This clonotype was recorded many times. V usage is TRBV7-9 and J usage is TRBJ1-1; a possible D gene is TRBD1 (5 bases). CDR1 and CDR2 (germline): SEHNR, FQNEAQ (reference sequence). The CDR3 loop spans 14 amino acids. V was trimmed by 6 bases and J by 6 bases, leaving 17 bases between them. CDR3 nucleotide sequence: TGTGCCAGCAGTAGAATGTCCGCGGGACCTGAAGCTTTCTTT. This sequence encodes CASSRMSAGPEAFF.

This clonotype came up many times. V and J are TRBV11-2 and TRBJ2-1; D ambiguous. The CDR3 runs to 17 residues. The germline V and J ends were trimmed by 5 bases and 2 bases, with 19 bases remaining between them. Germline CDR1 and CDR2: SGHAT and FQNNGV. CDR3: CASSLSQEARTYNEQFF. The CDR3 DNA reads as TGTGCCAGCAGCCTCAGCCAGGAAGCCCGTACCTACAATGAGCAGTTCTTC.

The V gene is TRBV28, the J gene TRBJ2-1, with a possible D match to TRBD2 (5 bases). From germline, CDR1 is MDHEN and CDR2 SYDVKM. Trimming removed 6 bases at V and 6 bases at J, with 12 bases between. CDR3 length equals 13 residues. The CDR3, as DNA: TGTGCCAGCAGCCTTGGACTGATCAATGAGCAGTTCTTC. Translation: CASSLGLINEQFF.

This clonotype was picked up many times. V and J are TRBV3-1 and TRBJ2-7, with no clear D. Germline V gene sequence: CDR1 LGHDT, CDR2 YNNKEL (reference sequence). V lost 0 bases and J lost 0, with 9 bases in between. The CDR3 has 15 residues. In nucleotides, the CDR3 is TGTGCCAGCAGCCAAGATTTGGGCAACTCCTACGAGCAGTACTTC. This gives the protein CASSQDLGNSYEQYF.

The sample holds a few counts of this clonotype. The chain employs TRBV24-1 and TRBJ1-5; D is unresolved. From germline, CDR1 is KGHDR and CDR2 SFDVKD. CDR3 size: 14 residues. V was cut by 2 bases and J by 7 bases, with 11 bases left in between. The CDR3 sequence is CATSDYGSDQPQHF. CDR3 DNA: TGTGCCACCAGTGATTATGGAAGCGACCAGCCCCAGCATTTT.

This clonotype was observed a handful of times. The CDR3 here is CASSSIAGVNEQFF. CDR3 DNA: TGTGCCAGCAGCTCCATAGCGGGAGTGAATGAGCAGTTCTTC. The V gene is TRBV11-2, the J gene TRBJ2-1, with 9 nucleotides matching TRBD2. The trim removed 4 bases at V and 7 bases at J, leaving 5 bases unmatched. This CDR3 spans 14 amino acids. Germline CDR1 and CDR2: SGHAT and FQNNGV.

V gene TRBV7-9 combines with J gene TRBJ2-1, with D maybe TRBD2 (5 bases). V was clipped by 2 bases and J by 8 bases, with 10 bases between them. Germline values: CDR1 SEHNR, CDR2 FQNEAQ (reference sequence). The CDR3 totals 13 residues. CDR3 loop: CASSLYIGDEQFF. The DNA of the CDR3 is TGTGCCAGCAGCTTATATATCGGGGATGAGCAGTTCTTC.

This clonotype was observed many times. The chain recombines TRBV28 with TRBJ2-6; no clear D. V lost 5 bases and J 0 bases, leaving 14 bases between the germline ends. CDR1 is MDHEN, CDR2 SYDVKM, per germline. The CDR3 has 17 amino acids. CDR3 residues: CASSPGGTISGANVLTF. For the CDR3, the DNA is TGTGCCAGCAGTCCGGGCGGTACGATCTCTGGGGCCAACGTCCTGACTTTC. Filled out from reference TRBV28 and TRBJ2-6, the complete variable domain reads DVKVTQSSRYLVKRTGEKVFLECVQDMDHENMFWYRQDPGLGLRLIYFSYDVKMKEKGDIPEGYSVSREKKERFSLILESASTNQTSMYLCASSPGGTISGANVLTFGAGSRLTVL.

This clonotype was counted ten times or more. The chain couples TRBV12-3 or TRBV12-4 to TRBJ2-1; TRBD2 agrees at 12 bases. The CDR3 runs to 17 residues. V shed 5 bases and J 3 bases; nucleotides not matched to a gene: 8. The CDR3 region is CASSPRLAGVVYNEQFF. The CDR3 DNA reads as TGTGCCAGCAGTCCCCGACTAGCGGGGGTTGTCTACAATGAGCAGTTCTTC.

This clonotype was seen at least ten times. V and J are TRBV7-3 and TRBJ2-3, with a tentative D call TRBD2 (5 bases). The germline CDR1 and CDR2 sequences are SGHTA and FQGTGA. V was cut by 5 bases and J by 0 bases, with 9 bases left in between. This CDR3 contains 14 residues. Written as DNA, the CDR3 is TGTGCCAGCAGCCCGTGGACTAGCACAGATACGCAGTATTTT. Its translation: CASSPWTSTDTQYF.

This clonotype came up once. The chain joins TRBV9 to TRBJ1-1, with 8 nucleotides matching TRBD1. Trimming took 3 bases from V and 6 from J; bases not matched to a gene: 13. Germline loops: CDR1 SGDLS, CDR2 YYNGEE. The CDR3 totals 16 residues. This CDR3 is CASSETPTGGQPEAFF. The CDR3 DNA reads as TGTGCCAGCAGCGAGACCCCCACAGGGGGACAGCCTGAAGCTTTCTTT.

This clonotype has a handful of counts. The chain has TRBV10-3 and TRBJ1-5, with 10 bases fitting TRBD1. Germline assignment: CDR1 ENHRY and CDR2 SYGVKD. Trimming cost V 0 bases and J 7 bases; bases outside gene matches: 18. The length of the CDR3 is 20 residues. CDR3 in amino acids: CAISESFSPPGQGNVQPQHF. CDR3 nucleotide sequence: TGTGCCATCAGTGAGTCATTCAGTCCACCGGGACAGGGGAACGTACAGCCCCAGCATTTT.

This clonotype has at least ten counts. The V and J genes are TRBV5-1 and TRBJ2-7; D gene unclear. The V and J ends lost 0 bases and 4 bases respectively, with 8 bases between them. CDR1 and CDR2 (germline): SGHRS, YFSETQ. The CDR3 loop spans 13 amino acids. The CDR3 nucleotides are TGCGCCAGCAGCTTGGAGGGCGGATACGAGCAGTACTTC. Its translation: CASSLEGGYEQYF.

This clonotype was found a few times. J is TRBJ2-1 and V is TRBV19, with TRBD1 identical over 7 bases. The germline gives CDR1 LNHDA, CDR2 SQIVND (reference sequence). Germline trimming cut 5 bases from V and 8 bases from J; bases unmatched to any gene: 15. The CDR3 has 16 residues. This CDR3 is CASSGTGTARWDEQFF. The CDR3, as DNA: TGTGCCAGTAGTGGCACCGGGACAGCGCGTTGGGATGAGCAGTTCTTC.

This clonotype has just a few counts. The chain employs TRBV7-9 and TRBJ1-1; D possibly corresponds to TRBD1 (5 bases). CDR1 and CDR2 from the germline V gene are SEHNR and FQNEAQ (reference sequence). The CDR3 spans 14 residues. V was clipped by 4 bases and J by 6 bases, with 15 bases between them. CDR3 protein: CASSSTAMNAEAFF. DNA for the CDR3: TGTGCCAGCAGCTCGACAGCCATGAATGCTGAAGCTTTCTTT.

There are many counts of this clonotype. This rearrangement joins TRBV27 to TRBJ2-1; the D is unclear. In germline, CDR1 is MNHEY, CDR2 SMNVEV (reference sequence). The CDR3 length is 11 residues. Trimming took off 9 bases at V and 4 bases at J, with 7 bases between the two ends. The CDR3 loop is CASVEYNEQFF. As DNA, the CDR3 is TGTGCCAGTGTGGAGTACAATGAGCAGTTCTTC.

This clonotype came up many times. The genes are TRBV18 and TRBJ2-1; 7 bases line up with TRBD1. TRBJ2-5 explains the end of the DNA better; the J call may be wrong. Per germline, CDR1 KGHSH and CDR2 LQKENI. The CDR3 contains 17 residues. CDR3 in amino acids: CASSPRVRPGGAETQYF. The CDR3 region has the DNA TGTGCCAGCTCACCACGAGTTCGGCCAGGGGGAGCGGAGACCCAGTACTTC.

The CDR3 DNA reads as TGTGCCAGCAAAGGACTTATCCAGCATTTT. This gives the protein CASKGLIQHF. The rearrangement joins TRBV28 to TRBJ1-5, with D hard to call. Looked up from germline, CDR1 is MDHEN and CDR2 is SYDVKM. V lost 7 bases and J lost 12, with 10 bases in between. The CDR3 totals 10 residues.